Following are 24 T cell receptor beta chains from one sample sequenced in a study of blood T cell repertoires in COVID-19. The method was immunoSEQ multiplex PCR; TCRdb's version includes in-frame clones alone and lacks a portion of them. The table records approximately 120,000 clones, about 79% of them present only once. Source material: peripheral blood. These receptors were collected from an elderly woman with active or convalescent COVID-19.

The chain links TRBV7-9 to TRBJ1-1; no clear D gene. CDR1 and CDR2 (germline): SEHNR, FQNEAQ (reference sequence). V lost 4 bases to trimming and J lost 5 bases, with 11 bases between them. CDR3 length: 13 amino acids. The CDR3 reads CASSSNSGTEAFF. In DNA, the CDR3 is TGTGCCAGCAGCTCGAACTCCGGGACTGAAGCTTTCTTT. The complete variable domain, with remaining parts taken from reference TRBV7-9 and TRBJ1-1, reads DTGVSQNPRHKITKRGQNVTFRCDPISEHNRLYWYRQTLGQGPEFLTYFQNEAQLEKSRLLSDRFSAERPKGSFSTLEIQRTEQGDSAMYLCASSSNSGTEAFFGQGTRLTVV.

The rearrangement joins TRBV6-5 to TRBJ2-7, with TRBD1 identical over 8 bases. The V and J ends lost 2 bases and 6 bases, in that order; junction bases with no gene match: 9. This CDR3 region has 15 residues. The germline V gene encodes CDR1 MNHEY and CDR2 SVGAGI. CDR3 nucleotide sequence: TGTGCCAGCAGTTACGCGGGCGGACAGGGTCCCGAGCAGTACTTC. It codes for CASSYAGGQGPEQYF.

Comments on this clone: One end of the junction is discordant with germline, which a read error may explain. This chain connects TRBV7-7 to TRBJ2-1; 9 bases agree with TRBD2. This CDR3 region has 14 residues. Germline CDR1 and CDR2: SSHAT and FNYEAQ (reference sequence). This chain's CDR3 is CASSTGLASNEQFF. The CDR3 region has the DNA TGTGCTAGCAGCACGGGACTAGCAAGCAATGAGCAGTTCTTC.

This chain uses TRBV28 with TRBJ2-7, with a weak D call TRBD1 (6 bases). Germline CDR1 and CDR2: MDHEN and SYDVKM. Trimming took off 8 bases at V and 4 bases at J, with 15 bases between the two ends. There are 13 residues in the CDR3. CDR3 in DNA: TGTGCCAGCTGCCCGGGACACATATACGAGCAGTACTTC. It is translated as CASCPGHIYEQYF.

This sequence joins TRBV4-1 and TRBJ2-7, with 8 bases matching TRBD1. CDR3 length: 16 residues. CDR1 and CDR2 (germline): MGHRA, YSYEKL. J was trimmed by 4 bases and V by 4 bases; bases with no gene match: 12. CDR3 bases: TGCGCCAGCAGCCCTATCCCGACGACAGGGGTTTACGAGCAGTACTTC. It codes for CASSPIPTTGVYEQYF.

The chain couples TRBV28 to TRBJ2-1; D remains unclear. Between the trimmed V and J ends, which lost 4 bases and 0 bases, there was a span of 10 bases. This CDR3 region has 15 residues. Germline V gene data show CDR1 as MDHEN and CDR2 as SYDVKM. CDR3 sequence: CASSWAVSSYNEQFF. CDR3 nucleotides: TGTGCCAGCAGTTGGGCCGTAAGCTCCTACAATGAGCAGTTCTTC. Full variable domain (missing parts from reference TRBV28 and TRBJ2-1): DVKVTQSSRYLVKRTGEKVFLECVQDMDHENMFWYRQDPGLGLRLIYFSYDVKMKEKGDIPEGYSVSREKKERFSLILESASTNQTSMYLCASSWAVSSYNEQFFGPGTRLTVL.

In its sample, this clone was seen a few times. This chain uses TRBV9 with TRBJ1-2; D is undetermined. The germline V gene encodes CDR1 SGDLS and CDR2 YYNGEE. V was shortened by 0 bases and J by 5 bases, with 14 bases between the two germline ends. This CDR3 comprises 15 residues. The CDR3 bases are TGTGCCAGCAGCGTAGAATCCTTAGCGGCGTATGGCTACACCTTC. It yields the protein CASSVESLAAYGYTF.

The gene calls are TRBV11-2 and TRBJ1-2, with 9 bases aligning to TRBD1. CDR1 and CDR2 from the germline V gene are SGHAT and FQNNGV. CDR3 length equals 16 residues. V shed 1 base and J 4 bases; nucleotides not matched to a gene: 7. Here the CDR3 reads CASSLGTDRGVYGYTF. DNA of the CDR3: TGTGCCAGCAGCTTAGGCACGGACAGGGGCGTCTATGGCTACACCTTC.

This clone was recorded a few times. The chain joins TRBV18 to TRBJ1-1, with D unresolved. From germline, CDR1 is KGHSH and CDR2 LQKENI. The V gene lost 1 base and the J gene lost 0 bases, with 9 bases spanning the gap. CDR3 length: 15 amino acids. CDR3 amino acids: CASSPLRVVNTEAFF. In DNA, the CDR3 is TGTGCCAGCTCACCACTGAGGGTAGTGAACACTGAAGCTTTCTTT.

The chain carries TRBV6-2 or TRBV6-3 and TRBJ1-2; D might be TRBD1 (5 bases). CDR1 and CDR2 (germline): MNHEY, SVGEGT. V gave up 5 bases and J gave up 2 bases, with 9 bases separating them. This CDR3 is built from 13 residues. The CDR3 DNA reads as TGTGCCAGCAGTCCGACAGCGAACTATGGCTACACCTTC. Its protein is CASSPTANYGYTF.

The V call is TRBV28, the J call TRBJ1-4, with D uncertain. Trimming took off 6 bases at V and 8 bases at J, with 19 bases between the two ends. Germline V gene lookup returns CDR1 MDHEN and CDR2 SYDVKM. This CDR3 has 15 residues. The CDR3 sequence: CASSPPGVGEEKLFF. CDR3 bases: TGTGCCAGCAGCCCCCCCGGGGTTGGGGAAGAAAAACTGTTTTTT.

This chain links TRBV7-3 with TRBJ2-1; weak D call: TRBD2 (7 bases). Between the trimmed V and J ends, which lost 0 bases and 0 bases, there was a span of 15 bases. Germline loops: CDR1 SGHTA, CDR2 FQGTGA. The CDR3 consists of 18 residues. CDR3 nucleotide sequence: TGTGCCAGCAGCTTAACTAAAGGGGGAGGGAGCTCCTACAATGAGCAGTTCTTC. Translated: CASSLTKGGGSSYNEQFF.

This clone was observed once. The chain is built from TRBV9 and TRBJ2-5; D might be TRBD2 (6 bases). The germline CDR1 and CDR2 sequences are SGDLS and YYNGEE. CDR3 length equals 15 residues. The ends were cut back, 4 bases at V and 4 bases at J, with 17 bases in the middle. The CDR3 here is CASSPGTPRGETQYF. The DNA of the CDR3 is TGTGCCAGCAGCCCCGGGACTCCACGCGGAGAGACCCAGTACTTC.

The chain uses TRBV11-2 and TRBJ2-3, with TRBD2 identical over 10 bases. Germline trimming cut 1 base from V and 3 bases from J; bases unmatched to any gene: 13. The V gene's germline CDR1 is SGHAT and CDR2 FQNNGV. The CDR3 extends over 19 amino acids. CDR3 region: CASSLVRGSGRQGTDTQYF. As DNA, the CDR3 is TGTGCCAGCAGCTTAGTCCGGGGTAGCGGGAGGCAGGGTACAGATACGCAGTATTTT.

V usage is TRBV11-3 and J usage is TRBJ2-7; D is unresolved. The CDR3 consists of 14 residues. The V end lost 4 bases, the J end lost 6 bases, and 16 bases lay between the germline ends. Germline CDR1 and CDR2: SGHNT and YENEEA. This CDR3 is CASSSSVYSGEQYF. The CDR3 coding sequence is TGTGCCAGCAGCTCCTCGGTGTACTCTGGCGAGCAGTACTTC.

V usage is TRBV21-1 and J usage is TRBJ2-3; the D call in the table, TRBD1, was not verified against the DNA. TRBV21-1 is recorded as a pseudogene. This CDR3 has 11 residues. The DNA of the CDR3 is TGTGCCAGACAGGGCTGTGATACGCAGTATTTT. It encodes CARQGCDTQYF.

The chain has TRBV5-6 and TRBJ2-7; 13 bases map to TRBD2. CDR1 and CDR2 (germline): SGHDT, YYEEEE. The CDR3 consists of 15 residues. After removal of 4 bases from V and 2 bases from J, the junction contained 3 bases not matched to a gene. The CDR3 loop is CASSTTSGRAYEQYF. In DNA form, the CDR3 reads TGTGCCAGCAGCACCACTAGCGGGAGGGCCTACGAGCAGTACTTC.

The chain combines TRBV5-6 with TRBJ2-2; D call uncertain. The CDR3 extends over 13 amino acids. V was clipped by 1 base and J by 5 bases, with 6 bases between them. Germline CDR1 and CDR2: SGHDT and YYEEEE. CDR3 in amino acids: CASSLTFTGELFF. The CDR3, as DNA: TGTGCCAGCAGCTTGACTTTTACCGGGGAGCTGTTTTTT.

The chain combines TRBV10-1 with TRBJ1-6; TRBD1 agrees at 9 bases. From germline, CDR1 is WNHNN and CDR2 SYGVQD (reference sequence). Germline trimming cut 4 bases from V and 6 bases from J; bases unmatched to any gene: 1. This CDR3 spans 14 amino acids. This CDR3 is CASSGGQGNSPLHF. CDR3 nucleotide sequence: TGCGCCAGCAGTGGGGGACAGGGTAATTCACCCCTCCACTTT.

The chain joins TRBV11-3 to TRBJ1-1; 7 bases fit TRBD1. Trimming cost V 3 bases and J 5 bases; bases outside gene matches: 6. This CDR3 spans 14 amino acids. Germline V gene data show CDR1 as SGHNT and CDR2 as YENEEA. This chain's CDR3 is CASSLRGRSTEAFF. The CDR3 DNA follows: TGTGCCAGCAGCTTGAGGGGGCGGTCAACTGAAGCTTTCTTT.

This clone was detected only a few times. The V gene is TRBV12-3 or TRBV12-4, the J gene TRBJ2-1; weak D call: TRBD2 (6 bases). This CDR3 spans 13 amino acids. Trimming took off 8 bases at V and 3 bases at J, with 11 bases between the two ends. CDR3 coding DNA: TGTGCCAGCCGCCTAGCGTTCTACAATGAGCAGTTCTTC. It specifies CASRLAFYNEQFF.

V usage is TRBV7-3 and J usage is TRBJ1-1, with TRBD1 matching 8 bases. The CDR3 covers 13 residues. V lost 5 bases, J lost 4 bases, and 3 bases stayed unmatched. CDR1 and CDR2 from the germline V gene are SGHTA and FQGTGA. CDR3 sequence (DNA): TGTGCCAGCAGCCAGGACAGGGCCACTGAAGCTTTCTTT. The encoded protein is CASSQDRATEAFF. The full variable domain, rest sourced from reference TRBV7-3 and TRBJ1-1, is GAGVSQTPSNKVTEKGKYVELRCDPISGHTALYWYRQSLGQGPEFLIYFQGTGAADDSGLPNDRFFAVRPEGSVSTLKIQRTERGDSAVYLCASSQDRATEAFFGQGTRLTVV.

This clone was counted only a few times. DNA of the CDR3: TGTGCCAGCAGTCCCGCCGGACAGGGAAATTCACCCCTCCACTTT. It translates to CASSPAGQGNSPLHF. The J gene is TRBJ1-6, the V gene TRBV6-6, with 8 bases identical to TRBD1. Trimming removed 5 bases from V and 7 bases from J; junction bases left unmatched: 7. Germline CDR1 reads MNHNY; CDR2 reads SVGAGI (reference sequence). The CDR3 totals 15 residues.

The rearrangement links TRBV2 to TRBJ2-3; tentative D call: TRBD2 (6 bases). Trimming stripped 4 bases from V and 6 bases from J, with 14 bases between. The germline CDR1 and CDR2 sequences are SNHLY and FYNNEI. CDR3 size: 14 residues. This chain's CDR3 is CASSAFGSGDTQYF. For the CDR3, the DNA is TGTGCCAGCAGTGCCTTCGGGAGTGGTGATACGCAGTATTTT.